The rows below give T cell receptor beta chains drawn from one sample of a study of radiotherapy plus CTLA-4 blockade in lung cancer. Method: immunoSEQ multiplex PCR; TCRdb's copy keeps in-frame clones and lacks some. The profile shows roughly 55,000 clones, about 70% of them singletons. This specimen was peripheral blood, taken from a patient treated with radiotherapy plus ipilimumab. These receptors came from a human donor with non-small cell lung cancer whose response to radiotherapy plus ipilimumab could not be evaluated. Each CDR3 is given with its conserved first and last residue. The D gene is left open where the match is weak. Rows may omit the clone size; those that give it use once, few, many or a size class.

d_gene: -
j_gene: TRBJ2-7
abundance: -
v_gene: TRBV6-1
CDR3nt: TGTGCCAGCAGTCTAGGACAAATGCCTACCTACGAGCAGTACTTC
CDR3aa: CASSLGQMPTYEQYF

d_gene: -
j_gene: TRBJ1-1
abundance: -
v_gene: TRBV6-6
CDR3nt: TGTGCCACTCTCATTGGGGGCGGGAACACTGAAGCTTTCTTT
CDR3aa: CATLIGGGNTEAFF

d_gene: TRBD2
j_gene: TRBJ2-1
abundance: -
v_gene: TRBV18
CDR3nt: TGTGCCAGCTCACCGGGACTAGCGGGGGGATACAATGAGCAGTTCTTC
CDR3aa: CASSPGLAGGYNEQFF

d_gene: TRBD1
j_gene: TRBJ1-4
abundance: -
v_gene: TRBV5-4
CDR3nt: TGTGCCAGCAGCCCCGAAGCCGGGACAGAGCCTGAAAAACTGTTTTTT
CDR3aa: CASSPEAGTEPEKLFF

d_gene: -
j_gene: TRBJ1-2
abundance: -
v_gene: TRBV4-1
CDR3nt: TGCGCCAGCAGCCAAGTAACTTCCTATGGCTACACCTTC
CDR3aa: CASSQVTSYGYTF

d_gene: -
j_gene: TRBJ2-3
abundance: -
v_gene: TRBV7-9
CDR3nt: TGTGCCAGCAGCTTATTCCTACTAGATACGCAGTATTTT
CDR3aa: CASSLFLLDTQYF

d_gene: TRBD1
j_gene: TRBJ1-1
abundance: -
v_gene: TRBV9
CDR3nt: TGTGCCAGCAGCGGGGACAGGGAGTACAACACTGAAGCTTTCTTT
CDR3aa: CASSGDREYNTEAFF

d_gene: TRBD1
j_gene: TRBJ2-5
abundance: -
v_gene: TRBV7-8
CDR3nt: TGTGCCAGCAGCGCCGACAGGGGACTGCAGTACTTC
CDR3aa: CASSADRGLQYF

d_gene: -
j_gene: TRBJ2-5
abundance: -
v_gene: TRBV2
CDR3nt: TGTGCCACAAAGCTGCTCCAAGAGACCCAGTACTTC
CDR3aa: CATKLLQETQYF

d_gene: -
j_gene: TRBJ2-1
abundance: -
v_gene: TRBV10-1
CDR3nt: TGCGCCAGCAGTGAGGGGGCAGTTATTTACAATGAGCAGTTCTTC
CDR3aa: CASSEGAVIYNEQFF

d_gene: TRBD2
j_gene: TRBJ2-1
abundance: -
v_gene: TRBV6-6
CDR3nt: TGTGCCAGCAGTTACGGACTAGCGGATTACAATGAGCAGTTCTTC
CDR3aa: CASSYGLADYNEQFF

d_gene: TRBD1
j_gene: TRBJ2-4
abundance: -
v_gene: TRBV7-9
CDR3nt: TGTGCCAGCAGCTCGACAGGGGGCAGGGGCATTCAGTACTTC
CDR3aa: CASSSTGGRGIQYF

d_gene: -
j_gene: TRBJ1-3
abundance: -
v_gene: TRBV11-2
CDR3nt: TGTGCCAGCAGCTCAGTACCGGGACACTGGTACTCTGGAAACACCATATATTTT
CDR3aa: CASSSVPGHWYSGNTIYF

d_gene: -
j_gene: TRBJ2-3
abundance: -
v_gene: TRBV5-4
CDR3nt: TGTGCCAGCAGCGGGACTTCTCTAGGGGATACGCAGTATTTT
CDR3aa: CASSGTSLGDTQYF

d_gene: TRBD1
j_gene: TRBJ1-2
abundance: -
v_gene: TRBV6-4
CDR3nt: TGTGCCAGCAGTGACGGGTTTCTGGGGACAGGGAGTTCCGGCTACACCTTC
CDR3aa: CASSDGFLGTGSSGYTF

d_gene: TRBD1
j_gene: TRBJ1-5
abundance: -
v_gene: TRBV9
CDR3nt: TGTGCCAGCAGCGTCGGACAGGGCAATCAGCCCCAGCATTTT
CDR3aa: CASSVGQGNQPQHF

d_gene: TRBD2
j_gene: TRBJ2-3
abundance: -
v_gene: TRBV28
CDR3nt: TGTGCCAGCAGTTTGGGGACTAGCGGGAGTTACACAGATACGCAGTATTTT
CDR3aa: CASSLGTSGSYTDTQYF

d_gene: -
j_gene: TRBJ1-2
abundance: once
v_gene: TRBV27
CDR3nt: TGTGCCAGCAGTCTCACAGGGAACGGCTACACCTTC
CDR3aa: CASSLTGNGYTF

d_gene: TRBD1
j_gene: TRBJ1-2
abundance: -
v_gene: TRBV11-2
CDR3nt: TGTGCCAGCCAAAGACCGGGACAGCGCTATGGCTACACCTTC
CDR3aa: CASQRPGQRYGYTF

d_gene: TRBD1
j_gene: TRBJ1-4
abundance: -
v_gene: TRBV25-1
CDR3nt: TGTGCCAGCAGTGTACAGGGGCGGGATGAAAAACTGTTTTTT
CDR3aa: CASSVQGRDEKLFF

d_gene: TRBD1
j_gene: TRBJ2-5
abundance: -
v_gene: TRBV27
CDR3nt: TGTGCCAGCAGGAAAGGGACAGGGGCTAGGGAGACCCAGTACTTC
CDR3aa: CASRKGTGARETQYF

d_gene: TRBD1
j_gene: TRBJ1-1
abundance: once
v_gene: TRBV7-3
CDR3nt: TGTGCCAGCAGCTCGAATACAGGGGGAGTAGTGACTGAAGCTTTCTTT
CDR3aa: CASSSNTGGVVTEAFF

d_gene: -
j_gene: TRBJ2-6
abundance: few
v_gene: TRBV5-4
CDR3nt: TGTGCCAGCAGCTCGTCGGCCAACGTCCTGACTTTC
CDR3aa: CASSSSANVLTF

d_gene: -
j_gene: TRBJ1-1
abundance: -
v_gene: TRBV5-1
CDR3nt: TGCGCCAGCAGCTTGGGAGGGGGGGCGAGTGGGACTGAAGCTTTCTTT
CDR3aa: CASSLGGGASGTEAFF

d_gene: -
j_gene: TRBJ2-7
abundance: -
v_gene: TRBV7-9
CDR3nt: TGTGCCAGCAGCCCTCTTTACTACGAGCAGTACTTC
CDR3aa: CASSPLYYEQYF

d_gene: -
j_gene: TRBJ1-3
abundance: -
v_gene: TRBV19
CDR3nt: TGTGCCAGTAGTTCAACAAGAAACTCTGGAAACACCATATATTTT
CDR3aa: CASSSTRNSGNTIYF

d_gene: TRBD2
j_gene: TRBJ2-1
abundance: once
v_gene: TRBV10-3
CDR3nt: TGTGCCATCAGTGTGGGAGGGAGGGACTCCTACAATGAGCAGTTCTTC
CDR3aa: CAISVGGRDSYNEQFF

d_gene: -
j_gene: TRBJ2-7
abundance: -
v_gene: TRBV7-6
CDR3nt: TGTGCTACCGGGGGCGAGTGGGGGGGAGAGCAGTACTTC
CDR3aa: CATGGEWGGEQYF

d_gene: -
j_gene: TRBJ2-5
abundance: -
v_gene: TRBV12-5
CDR3nt: TGTGCTAGTGGTTTGGTACCGGGGGAGACCCAGTACTTC
CDR3aa: CASGLVPGETQYF

d_gene: TRBD2
j_gene: TRBJ2-6
abundance: -
v_gene: TRBV9
CDR3nt: TGTGCCAGCAGCGTAGTGATCCCCGGACTAGCGGGGGCCGACCCCTCTGGGGCCAACGTCCTGACTTTC
CDR3aa: CASSVVIPGLAGADPSGANVLTF

d_gene: TRBD1
j_gene: TRBJ1-6
abundance: -
v_gene: TRBV10-3
CDR3nt: TGTGCCATCAGGACAGGGTCCTATAATTCACCCCTCCACTTT
CDR3aa: CAIRTGSYNSPLHF

d_gene: TRBD2
j_gene: TRBJ2-7
abundance: -
v_gene: TRBV6-6
CDR3nt: TGTGCCAGCAGTGTCTCCCCTAGCGGGAGTTACGAGCAGTACTTC
CDR3aa: CASSVSPSGSYEQYF

d_gene: -
j_gene: TRBJ2-5
abundance: -
v_gene: TRBV6-6
CDR3nt: TGTGCCAGCAGGGCTTCGACTAGTAAAAAAGAGACCCAGTACTTC
CDR3aa: CASRASTSKKETQYF

d_gene: -
j_gene: TRBJ1-5
abundance: few
v_gene: TRBV6-5
CDR3nt: TGTGCCAGCAGTTACTCTCTTTCCGGGACACCCGGGCATTTT
CDR3aa: CASSYSLSGTPGHF

d_gene: TRBD1
j_gene: TRBJ1-4
abundance: few
v_gene: TRBV7-8
CDR3nt: TGTGCCAGCAGCTCCGGACAGGACGGTGAAAAACTGTTTTTT
CDR3aa: CASSSGQDGEKLFF

d_gene: TRBD2
j_gene: TRBJ2-3
abundance: -
v_gene: TRBV4-3
CDR3nt: TGCGCCAGCAGCCAAGATAGCCTAACTAGCGGGGGAGCAGATACGCAGTATTTT
CDR3aa: CASSQDSLTSGGADTQYF

d_gene: -
j_gene: TRBJ1-6
abundance: -
v_gene: TRBV7-2
CDR3nt: TGTGCCAGCAGCTTAAACCTGGCAGGGATGAACTCACCCCTCCACTTT
CDR3aa: CASSLNLAGMNSPLHF

d_gene: TRBD1
j_gene: TRBJ1-2
abundance: -
v_gene: TRBV27
CDR3nt: TGTGCCAGCAGGTCTTCCAGGGGGCGACGCTATGGCTACACCTTC
CDR3aa: CASRSSRGRRYGYTF

d_gene: TRBD1
j_gene: TRBJ1-1
abundance: -
v_gene: TRBV6-5
CDR3nt: TGTGCCAGCAGTTGGGACAGGGAGAACACTGAAGCTTTCTTT
CDR3aa: CASSWDRENTEAFF

d_gene: TRBD1
j_gene: TRBJ2-1
abundance: -
v_gene: TRBV19
CDR3nt: TGTGCCAGTAGCTCGACCGGGACAGGGGGACATGAGCAGTTCTTC
CDR3aa: CASSSTGTGGHEQFF

d_gene: TRBD1
j_gene: TRBJ1-4
abundance: -
v_gene: TRBV15
CDR3nt: TGTGCCACCAGCAGGAGGGGGCAGGGTGAAAAACTGTTTTTT
CDR3aa: CATSRRGQGEKLFF

d_gene: TRBD1
j_gene: TRBJ1-2
abundance: -
v_gene: TRBV6-1
CDR3nt: TGTGCCAGCAGTCAGGGGGCGAGGTATGGCTACACCTTC
CDR3aa: CASSQGARYGYTF

d_gene: -
j_gene: TRBJ1-1
abundance: -
v_gene: TRBV9
CDR3nt: TGTGCCAGCAGCGTAGCTTCGTCGGGGAGCCCGAACACTGAAGCTTTCTTT
CDR3aa: CASSVASSGSPNTEAFF

d_gene: -
j_gene: TRBJ1-5
abundance: -
v_gene: TRBV7-8
CDR3nt: TGTGCCAGCAGCCCCTTCGGGACGAGCGGGGATCAGCCCCAGCATTTT
CDR3aa: CASSPFGTSGDQPQHF

d_gene: -
j_gene: TRBJ1-2
abundance: -
v_gene: TRBV15
CDR3nt: TGTGCCACCAGCAGAGAATACGGAGCATCTAACTATGGCTACACCTTC
CDR3aa: CATSREYGASNYGYTF

d_gene: TRBD2
j_gene: TRBJ2-3
abundance: -
v_gene: TRBV5-8
CDR3nt: TGTGCCAGCAGCTTGAGGAGACTAGCGGGAGGGCCTCTCACAGATACGCGGTATTTT
CDR3aa: CASSLRRLAGGPLTDTRYF